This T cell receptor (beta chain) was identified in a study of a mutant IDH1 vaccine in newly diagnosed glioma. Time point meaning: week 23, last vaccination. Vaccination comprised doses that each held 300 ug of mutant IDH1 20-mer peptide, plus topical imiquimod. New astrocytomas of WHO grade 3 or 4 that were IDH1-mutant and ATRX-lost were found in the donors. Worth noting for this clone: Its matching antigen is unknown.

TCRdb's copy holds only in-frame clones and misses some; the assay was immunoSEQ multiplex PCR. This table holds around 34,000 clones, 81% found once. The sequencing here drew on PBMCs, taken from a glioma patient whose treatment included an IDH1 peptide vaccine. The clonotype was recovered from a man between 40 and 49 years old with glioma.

The CDR3 protein is CASSQGLTTSGRMETQYF. CDR3 nucleotide sequence: TGTGCCAGCAGCCAAGGCCTGACGACTAGCGGGAGAATGGAGACCCAGTACTTC. The J gene is TRBJ2-5, the V gene TRBV4-2; 12 bases map to TRBD2. The CDR3 extends over 18 amino acids. Germline-derived CDR1 and CDR2 are LGHNA and YNFKEQ. V lost 1 base to trimming and J lost 5 bases; unmatched junction nucleotides: 11.